Listed here are 20 T cell receptor beta chains from one sample, sequenced in a study of cytomegalovirus exposure and HLA in healthy donors. With 60 Vbeta and 13 Jbeta primers, the PCR was carried out. Assay used: immunoSEQ multiplex PCR; TCRdb lists only in-frame clones, some missing. The sample comprises over 150,000 clones, 80% of which are singletons, and roughly 9.7% rests with the top ten. The sequencing input was PBMCs. These receptor sequences come from a young man in good health and CMV-seropositive.

This clone was recorded a few times. The gene calls are TRBV6-1 and TRBJ2-7, with 9 bases matching TRBD2. CDR3 length: 15 residues. CDR1 and CDR2 (germline): MNHNS, SASEGT. Trimming removed 1 base from V and 4 bases from J; junction bases left unmatched: 5. As DNA, the CDR3 is TGTGCCAGCAGTGAAGTCCTAGCGGGGAATTACGAGCAGTACTTC. Residues: CASSEVLAGNYEQYF.

The CDR3 region has the DNA TGTGCCAGCAGCCCTGGGACTAGCGGGAGACATGAGCAGTTCTTC. It specifies CASSPGTSGRHEQFF. This chain uses TRBV7-7 with TRBJ2-1; 14 bases fit TRBD2. CDR1 and CDR2 from the germline V gene are SSHAT and FNYEAQ (reference sequence). CDR3 length equals 15 residues. V lost 5 bases to trimming and J lost 8 bases; unmatched junction nucleotides: 5.

The chain combines TRBV29-1 with TRBJ1-1; weak D call: TRBD1 (6 bases). The CDR3 runs to 13 residues. From germline, CDR1 is SQVTM and CDR2 ANQGSEA. V was shortened by 7 bases and J by 6 bases, with 18 bases between the two germline ends. CDR3 sequence: CSALLGGAAEAFF. DNA for the CDR3: TGCAGCGCCCTCCTAGGGGGGGCCGCTGAAGCTTTCTTT.

The chain is built from TRBV4-3 and TRBJ2-3, with D hard to call. This CDR3 region has 15 residues. Looked up from germline, CDR1 is LGHNA and CDR2 is YSLEER. The V end was cut by 0 bases, the J end by 4 bases, with 11 bases between. The CDR3 is CASSQDAGPSDTQYF. For the CDR3, the DNA is TGCGCCAGCAGCCAAGATGCCGGTCCTTCAGATACGCAGTATTTT.

This chain connects TRBV19 to TRBJ2-7, with 9 bases lining up with TRBD1. The V segment lost 3 bases and the J segment 6 bases; nucleotides outside the gene matches: 3. This CDR3 has 13 residues. CDR1 is LNHDA and CDR2 is SQIVND in the germline V gene (reference sequence). CDR3 nucleotides: TGTGCCAGTAGTATCTTGACAGGGGGCGAGCAGTACTTC. Encoded protein: CASSILTGGEQYF. Full variable domain (rest looked up from reference TRBV19 and TRBJ2-7): DGGITQSPKYLFRKEGQNVTLSCEQNLNHDAMYWYRQDPGQGLRLIYYSQIVNDFQKGDIAEGYSVSREKKESFPLTVTSAQKNPTAFYLCASSILTGGEQYFGPGTRLTVT.

This sequence joins TRBV6-5 and TRBJ2-7, with 11 bases that match TRBD2. Trimming took 7 bases from V and 4 from J; bases not matched to a gene: 9. The CDR3 runs to 15 residues. Germline CDR1 MNHEY, CDR2 SVGAGI. The CDR3: CASKKTGLAEYEQYF. CDR3 nucleotide sequence: TGTGCCAGCAAGAAAACGGGACTAGCGGAATACGAGCAGTACTTC.

This clone appeared a single time. The chain couples TRBV6-5 to TRBJ2-3; 7 nucleotides agree with TRBD1. CDR3 length equals 15 residues. V shed 6 bases, J shed 0 bases, and the junction held 6 bases outside the gene matches. Germline CDR1 and CDR2: MNHEY and SVGAGI. CDR3 coding DNA: TGTGCCAGCAGGGACGCAGGGGGTAGCACAGATACGCAGTATTTT. Its protein product is CASRDAGGSTDTQYF.

This chain links TRBV25-1 with TRBJ2-5; 7 bases fit TRBD1. Germline lookup yields CDR1 MGHDK and CDR2 SYGVNS. CDR3 size: 13 residues. The ends lost 3 bases at V and 3 bases at J; junction bases unmatched: 1. The CDR3 is CASSDGTEETQYF. The CDR3 nucleotides are TGTGCCAGCAGTGATGGGACAGAAGAGACCCAGTACTTC.

V and J are TRBV6-1 and TRBJ2-3; D might be TRBD1 (6 bases). CDR3 length equals 14 residues. Germline V lookup: CDR1 MNHNS, CDR2 SASEGT. Trimming stripped 6 bases from V and 6 bases from J, with 16 bases between. The CDR3 DNA sequence: TGTGCCAGCAGGGGAGTACAGGGCCGGGATACGCAGTATTTT. This codes for CASRGVQGRDTQYF.

This clone was recorded only once. This chain uses TRBV18 with TRBJ2-7, with D hard to call. Germline V gene lookup returns CDR1 KGHSH and CDR2 LQKENI. The CDR3 covers 17 residues. The V end was cut by 2 bases, the J end by 1 base, with 18 bases between. The CDR3 DNA sequence: TGTGCCAGCTCACCATTTTCCCGAGCCTATCGATCCTACGAGCAGTACTTC. Translated: CASSPFSRAYRSYEQYF.

This clone was seen only a few times. The J gene is TRBJ1-6, the V gene TRBV5-4, with 8 bases identical to TRBD1. Germline values: CDR1 SGHNT, CDR2 YYREEE (reference sequence). Trimming removed 5 bases from V and 9 bases from J; junction bases left unmatched: 4. The CDR3 spans 13 residues. The CDR3 DNA is TGTGCCAGCAGGGACAGGGTGGGTTCACCCCTCCACTTT. Protein product: CASRDRVGSPLHF.

The chain joins TRBV7-9 to TRBJ2-7; 7 bases fit TRBD2. Germline V gene data show CDR1 as SEHNR and CDR2 as FQNEAQ (reference sequence). Trimming at V came to 5 bases and at J to 7 bases, leaving 11 bases not matched to a gene. The CDR3 consists of 14 residues. The CDR3 loop is CASSPSWEGSEQYF. The DNA for the CDR3 is TGTGCCAGCAGCCCCTCCTGGGAGGGCAGTGAGCAGTACTTC.

The chain joins TRBV6-1 to TRBJ1-1; 7 nucleotides agree with TRBD1. There are 12 residues in the CDR3. Germline values: CDR1 MNHNS, CDR2 SASEGT. The V and J ends lost 4 bases and 11 bases, in that order; junction bases with no gene match: 7. CDR3 protein: CASSVNRGAAFF. CDR3 in DNA: TGTGCCAGCAGTGTTAACAGGGGCGCTGCTTTCTTT.

The chain joins TRBV5-4 to TRBJ1-2; TRBD1 aligns across 11 bases. The CDR3 has 15 residues. V gave up 6 bases and J gave up 8 bases; unmatched junction bases: 12. From germline, CDR1 is SGHNT and CDR2 YYREEE (reference sequence). Here the CDR3 reads CASTPEDRGPKGYTF. The CDR3 DNA follows: TGTGCCAGCACTCCAGAGGACAGGGGGCCAAAAGGCTACACCTTC.

The CDR3 loop reads CASSLGRGLFEQYF. In DNA, the CDR3 is TGTGCCAGCAGCTTGGGCAGGGGGCTGTTCGAGCAGTACTTC. This rearrangement joins TRBV5-6 to TRBJ2-7; 8 positions agree with TRBD1. CDR3 size: 14 residues. With 0 bases clipped from V and 6 bases from J, the junction kept 5 bases outside the gene matches. Germline CDR1 reads SGHDT; CDR2 reads YYEEEE.

The chain links TRBV5-1 to TRBJ2-7, with D unclear. CDR1 and CDR2 (germline): SGHRS, YFSETQ. The CDR3 covers 15 residues. Deletions cut 6 bases from V and 7 bases from J, with 23 bases between. The CDR3 spells CASTYEDWRGPEQYF. CDR3 bases: TGCGCCAGCACCTACGAAGATTGGCGCGGCCCGGAGCAGTACTTC.

The CDR3 DNA sequence: TGTGCCAGCAGCGCCGGGGGAGCGAACTATGGCTACACCTTC. Protein: CASSAGGANYGYTF. The gene calls are TRBV9 and TRBJ1-2; TRBD1 might be the D (5 bases). The V gene's germline CDR1 is SGDLS and CDR2 YYNGEE. The CDR3 has 14 amino acids. With 3 bases removed from V and 2 bases from J, the gap between germline ends came to 11 bases.

The chain recombines TRBV5-1 with TRBJ2-2, with D maybe TRBD1 (5 bases). The CDR3 totals 15 residues. CDR1 SGHRS and CDR2 YFSETQ come from the germline V gene. V was cut by 1 base and J by 4 bases, with 11 bases left in between. Here the CDR3 reads CASSLSDRITGELFF. CDR3 sequence (DNA): TGCGCCAGCAGCTTGTCCGACAGAATCACCGGGGAGCTGTTTTTT.

The gene calls are TRBV14 and TRBJ1-2; no firm D call. The length of the CDR3 is 13 residues. Deletions cut 0 bases from V and 8 bases from J, with 10 bases between. Per the germline V gene, CDR1 is SGHDN and CDR2 is FVKESK. CDR3 sequence (DNA): TGTGCCAGCAGCCAAGATCCCGGGTCCGGCTACACCTTC. It is translated as CASSQDPGSGYTF.

This clone was detected only a few times. CDR3 amino acids: CASSLLVGAGQPQHF. For the CDR3, the DNA is TGTGCCAGCAGTTTATTAGTGGGGGCAGGGCAGCCCCAGCATTTT. This rearrangement joins TRBV27 to TRBJ1-5; a possible D gene is TRBD1 (6 bases). The CDR3 is 15 residues long. V was clipped by 1 base and J by 7 bases, with 14 bases between them. Germline CDR1 is MNHEY and CDR2 is SMNVEV (reference sequence).